This TCR beta chain emerged from a study of cytomegalovirus exposure and HLA in healthy donors. It was with 60 Vbeta and 13 Jbeta primers that the PCR ran. Profiling relied on immunoSEQ multiplex PCR, and the TCRdb table lists in-frame clones only, not all of them. The data show 90,000 to 150,000 clones, around 79% seen once. The germline V gene has CDR1 SGDLS and CDR2 YYNGEE. The CDR3 runs to 15 residues. V lost 2 bases to trimming and J lost 3 bases, with 12 bases between them. Source material: PBMCs. The genes are TRBV9 and TRBJ1-5, with a weak D call TRBD1 (6 bases). The TCR originated in a woman between 18 and 29 years old in good health and CMV-seronegative. The CDR3 protein is CASSVTGQPNQPQHF. DNA for the CDR3: TGTGCCAGCAGCGTGACAGGACAGCCCAATCAGCCCCAGCATTTT.